This entry is about one TCR beta chain. The data stem from a study of CD8 T cells in Susac syndrome. The CDR3 totals 13 residues. Trimming cost V 5 bases and J 4 bases; bases outside gene matches: 7. Germline loops: CDR1 DFQATT, CDR2 SNEGSKA (reference sequence). cDNA came from about 0.5 to 1 ug RNA primed by random hexamers. In TCRdb, the immunoSEQ multiplex PCR reads were re-called with MiXCR into one record per CDR3 protein. The data contain hundreds of thousands of distinct CDR3 sequences, 89% of them seen just once; the ten biggest clones take up about 0.17%. Material for sequencing was CD8+ T cells from PBMCs. The chain couples TRBV20-1 to TRBJ1-2, with 7 nucleotides matching TRBD1. This clonotype was sampled from a human donor with multiple sclerosis. The CDR3 sequence is CSAGLRDSYGYTF. CDR3 DNA sequence: TGCAGTGCTGGGCTCCGGGACAGCTATGGCTACACCTTC.